This entry concerns a single T cell receptor beta chain. Sequencing used immunoSEQ multiplex PCR; TCRdb keeps in-frame clones, though not all of them. The sample carries 40,000 or so clones, 82% recorded once. Time point: pretreatment peripheral blood. These data are taken from a study of PD-L1 blockade in urothelial cancer. This specimen consisted of PBMCs, obtained around atezolizumab (anti-PD-L1) treatment. The sequence was collected from a man in his 60s with urothelial cancer.

This chain's CDR3 is CASSPSTEYRGSNQPQHF. The DNA of the CDR3 is TGTGCCAGTAGCCCATCCACTGAATACAGGGGTAGCAATCAGCCCCAGCATTTT. The genes are TRBV19 and TRBJ1-5; TRBD1 matches 7 bases. This CDR3 has 18 amino acids. Germline CDR1 LNHDA, CDR2 SQIVND (reference sequence). Trimming removed 6 bases from V and 0 bases from J; junction bases left unmatched: 14. The full variable domain, its missing parts supplied by reference TRBV19 and TRBJ1-5, is DGGITQSPKYLFRKEGQNVTLSCEQNLNHDAMYWYRQDPGQGLRLIYYSQIVNDFQKGDIAEGYSVSREKKESFPLTVTSAQKNPTAFYLCASSPSTEYRGSNQPQHFGDGTRLSIL.